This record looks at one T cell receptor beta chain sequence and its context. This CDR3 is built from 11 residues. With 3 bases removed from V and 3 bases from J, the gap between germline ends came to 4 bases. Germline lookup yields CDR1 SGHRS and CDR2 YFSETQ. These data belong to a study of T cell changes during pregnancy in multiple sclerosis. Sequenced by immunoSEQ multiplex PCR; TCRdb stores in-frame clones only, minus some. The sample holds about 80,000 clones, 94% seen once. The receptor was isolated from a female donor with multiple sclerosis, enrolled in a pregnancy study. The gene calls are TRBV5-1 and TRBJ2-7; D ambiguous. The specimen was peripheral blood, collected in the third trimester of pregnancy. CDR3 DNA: TGCGCCAGCAGCTCCAGCTACGAGCAGTACTTC. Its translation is CASSSSYEQYF.